One and the same sample provided the 17 T cell receptor beta chains below, sequenced in a study of T-cell reconstitution after alpha-beta-depleted transplantation in children (dated by TCRdb to between 2015 and 2016). The treatment or condition label corresponds to: allogeneic hematopoietic cell transplantation with graft depleted of TCRalphabeta T cells and CD19 B cells. Library preparation used PCR. The sample was run on an Illumina HiSeq 2500. To normalize quantification of the TCRbeta repertoire, the TCR libraries were built with molecular barcoding that relied on unique molecular identifiers. The public reads were reanalyzed by TCRdb: fastp trimming at Q25, MiXCR alignment, in-frame beta chains only. Here each entry gathers all rows of one CDR3 protein and keeps the most common genes and DNA. The sample profile shows some 600,000 distinct CDR3 sequences; 10% to 15% of them were found once. The ten largest clones add up to over 2% of the sample.

The input for sequencing was PBMCs, mostly from graft donor cells, taken 360 days after TCRalphabeta/CD19-depleted stem cell transplant. These receptors were obtained from a male patient under 18 who had a stem cell transplant for acute myeloid leukemia, so the T cells may come from the graft donor.

This clonotype was found a few times. The chain couples TRBV28 to TRBJ2-2; either TRBD1 or TRBD2 may fit D (6 bases each). This CDR3 has 14 residues. Germline V gives CDR1 MDHEN, CDR2 SYDVKM. V gave up 3 bases and J gave up 7 bases, with 12 bases separating them. The CDR3 is CASSFERGVGELFF. The DNA for the CDR3 is TGTGCCAGCAGTTTTGAGAGGGGGGTCGGGGAGCTGTTTTTT.

This clonotype was observed a handful of times. The chain links TRBV20-1 to TRBJ2-5; the D gene is possibly TRBD2 (6 bases). CDR1 and CDR2 from the germline V gene are DFQATT and SNEGSKA (reference sequence). Between the trimmed V and J ends, which lost 1 base and 2 bases, there was a span of 14 bases. The CDR3 sequence is 15 residues long. This chain's CDR3 is CSARVLLAKQETQYF. DNA of the CDR3: TGCAGTGCTAGAGTTCTCCTAGCGAAACAAGAGACCCAGTACTTC.

In this sample, this clonotype turned up many times. This chain joins TRBV6-5 and TRBJ2-7; D unresolved. Germline assignment: CDR1 MNHEY and CDR2 SVGAGI. V gave up 2 bases and J gave up 3 bases, with 11 bases separating them. CDR3 length: 14 amino acids. This CDR3 is CASSYRQEYYEQYF. CDR3 coding DNA: TGTGCCAGCAGTTACCGGCAGGAGTACTACGAGCAGTACTTC.

This clonotype came up many times. The chain combines TRBV28 with TRBJ2-7, with TRBD2 identical over 9 bases. The CDR3 runs 14 residues. The V and J ends lost 6 bases and 1 base, in that order; junction bases with no gene match: 4. Germline CDR1 MDHEN, CDR2 SYDVKM. CDR3 sequence reads: CASRTSGSSYEQYF. The CDR3 region has the DNA TGTGCCAGCAGGACTAGCGGATCTTCCTACGAGCAGTACTTC.

This clonotype was recorded at least ten times. V usage is TRBV12-3 or TRBV12-4 and J usage is TRBJ2-5; 11 nucleotides align to TRBD1. The CDR3 sequence is 15 residues long. V dropped 4 bases and J dropped 5; count of bases not matched to a gene: 6. The CDR3 sequence: CASSSRTGGGETQYF. CDR3 coding DNA: TGTGCCAGCAGTTCCAGGACAGGGGGCGGTGAGACCCAGTACTTC.

The rearrangement links TRBV7-2 to TRBJ2-7; 7 bases map to TRBD2. Trimming took 5 bases from V and 2 from J; bases not matched to a gene: 9. The CDR3 totals 15 residues. Germline CDR1 SGHTA, CDR2 FQGNSA. The CDR3 is CASSPQRLAAYEQYF. The CDR3 nucleotides are TGTGCCAGCAGCCCCCAGAGACTAGCCGCCTACGAGCAGTACTTC.

The chain couples TRBV29-1 to TRBJ2-5; TRBD1 matches at 8 bases. In germline, CDR1 is SQVTM, CDR2 ANQGSEA. V shed 3 bases, J shed 2 bases, and the junction held 5 bases outside the gene matches. This CDR3 comprises 14 residues. The CDR3 DNA reads TGCAGCGTTGAGGGGGACAGGCGACAAGAGACCCAGTACTTC. It encodes CSVEGDRRQETQYF.

This clonotype was observed many times. This rearrangement joins TRBV29-1 to TRBJ1-2; D is uncertain. Germline V gene data show CDR1 as SQVTM and CDR2 as ANQGSEA. V was clipped by 4 bases and J by 1 base, with 7 bases between them. CDR3 length: 12 residues. CDR3 bases: TGCAGCGTTGCAAGAAGTAACTATGGCTACACCTTC. Protein product: CSVARSNYGYTF. The whole variable domain, remainder taken from reference TRBV29-1 and TRBJ1-2, is SAVISQKPSRDICQRGTSLTIQCQVDSQVTMMFWYRQQPGQSLTLIATANQGSEATYESGFVIDKFPISRPNLTFSTLTVSNMSPEDSSIYLCSVARSNYGYTFGSGTRLTVV.

Ten or more counts support this clonotype. The rearrangement links TRBV5-6 to TRBJ2-1, with TRBD2 matching 16 bases. Germline lookup yields CDR1 SGHDT and CDR2 YYEEEE. Trimming removed 3 bases from V and 7 bases from J; junction bases left unmatched: 4. The CDR3 has 16 amino acids. In DNA form, the CDR3 reads TGTGCCAGCAGCTGGGGACTAGCGGGAGGGGCAAATGAGCAGTTCTTC. It specifies CASSWGLAGGANEQFF.

This clonotype was seen once. J is TRBJ2-5 and V is TRBV29-1; 12 positions agree with TRBD2. J lost 5 bases, V lost 3 bases, and 10 bases had no gene match. CDR1 and CDR2 (germline): SQVTM, ANQGSEA. This CDR3 is built from 16 residues. The CDR3 DNA reads as TGCAGCGTTGACCTTAGACTAGCGGGAGAACGGGAGACCCAGTACTTC. It is translated as CSVDLRLAGERETQYF.

This clonotype was counted only a few times. An end of the junction does not agree with germline; a read error may underlie this. This chain uses TRBV7-7 with TRBJ2-1; 12 nucleotides agree with TRBD2. CDR1 SSHAT and CDR2 FNYEAQ come from the germline V gene (reference sequence). CDR3 length: 17 amino acids. The CDR3 region is CASSRGGLAGRGDEQFF. CDR3 nucleotides: TGTGCTAGCAGCAGGGGAGGACTAGCGGGAAGGGGCGATGAGCAGTTCTTC.

This clonotype has more than one count but fewer than ten. V and J are TRBV29-1 and TRBJ2-3; 10 bases line up with TRBD1. This CDR3 spans 16 amino acids. Trimming took 2 bases from V and 7 from J; bases not matched to a gene: 12. Germline CDR1 is SQVTM and CDR2 is ANQGSEA. This CDR3 reads CSVELGQGSLFNTQYF. The DNA for the CDR3 is TGCAGCGTTGAACTGGGACAGGGGTCCCTCTTTAATACGCAGTATTTT.

This clonotype was picked up a small number of times. V and J are TRBV30 and TRBJ2-7; D not certain. Looked up from germline, CDR1 is GTSNPN and CDR2 is SVGIG (reference sequence). The ends were cut back, 3 bases at V and 3 bases at J, with 21 bases in the middle. CDR3 length: 16 residues. The CDR3 region has the DNA TGTGCCTGGAGGGCCCCGGATAGGAGAGCAAGCTACGAGCAGTACTTC. Translated, it gives CAWRAPDRRASYEQYF.

The genes are TRBV11-2 and TRBJ2-4; D may be TRBD2 (6 bases). CDR1 and CDR2 from the germline V gene are SGHAT and FQNNGV. Between the trimmed V and J ends, which lost 6 bases and 8 bases, there was a span of 17 bases. This CDR3 spans 14 amino acids. CDR3 DNA: TGTGCCAGCAGTCGGTGGAGGGCAGTGGACATTCAGTACTTC. Protein product: CASSRWRAVDIQYF.

The chain is built from TRBV10-2 and TRBJ2-7; 8 nucleotides align to TRBD2. Germline V gene lookup returns CDR1 WSHSY and CDR2 SAAADI. The V gene end was trimmed by 7 bases and the J gene end by 0 bases; junction bases not matched to a gene: 5. The CDR3 spans 14 residues. CDR3 sequence (DNA): TGCGCCAGCATTCCCGGGACTAGCTCCTACGAGCAGTACTTC. It specifies CASIPGTSSYEQYF.

This clonotype was counted a few times. The chain has TRBV3-1 and TRBJ2-5; possibly TRBD2 for D (5 bases). Per germline, CDR1 LGHDT and CDR2 YNNKEL (reference sequence). V lost 1 base and J lost 0, with 18 bases in between. CDR3 size: 18 residues. The CDR3 sequence: CASSQVFGYGSYQETQYF. The CDR3, as DNA: TGTGCCAGCAGCCAAGTCTTTGGATATGGGAGCTACCAAGAGACCCAGTACTTC.

The chain couples TRBV12-3 or TRBV12-4 to TRBJ2-2, with D possibly TRBD2 on 7 matching bases. This CDR3 has 16 amino acids. Trimming removed 7 bases from V and 6 bases from J, with 21 bases in between. CDR3 amino acids: CASTLGGGRGPGELFF. The CDR3 DNA reads as TGTGCCAGCACCCTGGGAGGGGGGCGCGGACCCGGGGAGCTGTTTTTT.